Sequencing of this T cell receptor beta chain was carried out in a study of cytomegalovirus exposure and HLA in healthy donors. Germline loops: CDR1 SGHTA, CDR2 FQGTGA. The CDR3 is 17 residues long. V gave up 5 bases and J gave up 5 bases; unmatched junction bases: 7. This clone has just a few counts. This sample includes further DNA sequences coding for the same CDR3. Vbeta (60) and Jbeta (13) primers were used in the PCR. Sequenced by immunoSEQ multiplex PCR; TCRdb stores in-frame clones only, minus some. The data hold more than 45,000 clones, with 70% to 85% observed a single time. The chain carries TRBV7-3 and TRBJ2-2, with 14 bases identical to TRBD2. This sequence originates from a man aged 25-45 years in good health and CMV-seronegative. Sequencing was carried out using PBMCs. CDR3 region: CASSPTSGGARTGELFF. DNA for the CDR3: TGTGCCAGCAGCCCGACTAGCGGGGGGGCCCGGACCGGGGAGCTGTTTTTT.